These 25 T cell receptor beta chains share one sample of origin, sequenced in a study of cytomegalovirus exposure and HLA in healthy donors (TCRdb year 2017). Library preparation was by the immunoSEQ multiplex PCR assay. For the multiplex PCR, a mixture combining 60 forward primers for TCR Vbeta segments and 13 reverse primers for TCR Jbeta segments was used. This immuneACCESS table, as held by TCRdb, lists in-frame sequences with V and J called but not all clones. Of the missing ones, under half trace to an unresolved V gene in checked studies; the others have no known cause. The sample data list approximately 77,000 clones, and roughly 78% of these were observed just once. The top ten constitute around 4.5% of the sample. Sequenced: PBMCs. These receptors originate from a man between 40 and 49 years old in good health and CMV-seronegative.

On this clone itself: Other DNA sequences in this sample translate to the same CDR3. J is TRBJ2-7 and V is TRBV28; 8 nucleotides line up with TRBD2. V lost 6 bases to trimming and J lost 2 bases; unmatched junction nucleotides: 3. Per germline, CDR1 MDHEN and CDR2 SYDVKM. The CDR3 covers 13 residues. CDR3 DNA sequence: TGTGCCAGCAGCACTAGCGGCCCCTACGAGCAGTACTTC. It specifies CASSTSGPYEQYF.

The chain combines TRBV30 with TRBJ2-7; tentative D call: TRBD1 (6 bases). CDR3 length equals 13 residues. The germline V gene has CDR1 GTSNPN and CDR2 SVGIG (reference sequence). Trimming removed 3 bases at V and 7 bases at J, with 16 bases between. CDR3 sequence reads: CAWRGFRQGEQYF. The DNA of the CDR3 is TGTGCCTGGAGAGGGTTTCGTCAGGGGGAGCAGTACTTC.

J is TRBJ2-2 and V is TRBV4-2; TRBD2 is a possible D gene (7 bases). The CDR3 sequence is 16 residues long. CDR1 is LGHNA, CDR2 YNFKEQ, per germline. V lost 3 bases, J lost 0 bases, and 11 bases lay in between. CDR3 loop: CASSQGRGTNTGELFF. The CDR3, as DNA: TGTGCCAGCAGCCAGGGGAGGGGGACGAACACCGGGGAGCTGTTTTTT.

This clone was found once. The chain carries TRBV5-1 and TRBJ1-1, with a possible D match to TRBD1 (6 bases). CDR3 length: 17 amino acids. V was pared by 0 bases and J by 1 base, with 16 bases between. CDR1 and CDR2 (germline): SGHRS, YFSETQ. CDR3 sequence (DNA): TGCGCCAGCAGCTTGGGGGACACTGCACCAGCGAACACTGAAGCTTTCTTT. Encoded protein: CASSLGDTAPANTEAFF.

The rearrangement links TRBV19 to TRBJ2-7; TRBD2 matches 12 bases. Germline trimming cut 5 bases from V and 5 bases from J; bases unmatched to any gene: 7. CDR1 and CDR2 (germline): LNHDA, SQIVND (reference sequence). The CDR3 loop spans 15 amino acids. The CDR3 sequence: CASSVEGLAGHEQYF. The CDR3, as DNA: TGTGCCAGTAGTGTCGAGGGACTAGCGGGCCACGAGCAGTACTTC.

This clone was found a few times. In DNA, the CDR3 is TGCGCCAGCAGCCAAGCGGAGGCGGATTTACATGAGCAGTTCTTC. It encodes CASSQAEADLHEQFF. The chain has TRBV4-3 and TRBJ2-1; D is perhaps TRBD2 (5 bases). V was shortened by 1 base and J by 8 bases, with 15 bases between the two germline ends. CDR3 length: 15 residues. Germline values: CDR1 LGHNA, CDR2 YSLEER.

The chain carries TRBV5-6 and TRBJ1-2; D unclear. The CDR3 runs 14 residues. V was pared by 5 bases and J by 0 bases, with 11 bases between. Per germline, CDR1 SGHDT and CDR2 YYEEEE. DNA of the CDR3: TGTGCCAGCAGTAATCCCCGGTCTAACTATGGCTACACCTTC. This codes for CASSNPRSNYGYTF.

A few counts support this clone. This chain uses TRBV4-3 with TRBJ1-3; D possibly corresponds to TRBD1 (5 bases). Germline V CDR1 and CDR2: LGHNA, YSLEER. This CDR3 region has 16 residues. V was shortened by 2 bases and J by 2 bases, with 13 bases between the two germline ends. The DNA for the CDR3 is TGCGCCAGCAGCCAAACGGAGGGGCGACCTGGAAACACCATATATTTT. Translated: CASSQTEGRPGNTIYF.

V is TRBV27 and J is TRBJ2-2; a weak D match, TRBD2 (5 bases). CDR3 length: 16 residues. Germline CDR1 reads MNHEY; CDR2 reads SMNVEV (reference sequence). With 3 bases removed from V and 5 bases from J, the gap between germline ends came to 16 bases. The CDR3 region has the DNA TGTGCCAGCAGTTTTCTGCTTCCGGGGTTGACCGGGGAGCTGTTTTTT. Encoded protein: CASSFLLPGLTGELFF.

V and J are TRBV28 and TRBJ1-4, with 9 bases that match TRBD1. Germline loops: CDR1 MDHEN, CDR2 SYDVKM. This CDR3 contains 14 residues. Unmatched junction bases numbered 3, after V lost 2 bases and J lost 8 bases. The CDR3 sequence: CASSLGDRVEKLFF. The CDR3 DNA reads TGTGCCAGCAGTTTAGGGGACAGGGTCGAAAAACTGTTTTTT. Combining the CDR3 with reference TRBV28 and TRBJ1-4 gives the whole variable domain DVKVTQSSRYLVKRTGEKVFLECVQDMDHENMFWYRQDPGLGLRLIYFSYDVKMKEKGDIPEGYSVSREKKERFSLILESASTNQTSMYLCASSLGDRVEKLFFGSGTQLSVL.

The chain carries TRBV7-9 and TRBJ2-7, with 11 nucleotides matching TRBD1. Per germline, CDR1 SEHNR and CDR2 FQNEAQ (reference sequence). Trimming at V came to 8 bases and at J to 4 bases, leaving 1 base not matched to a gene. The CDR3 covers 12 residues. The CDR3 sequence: CASGQGAYEQYF. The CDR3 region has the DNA TGTGCCAGCGGACAGGGGGCTTACGAGCAGTACTTC. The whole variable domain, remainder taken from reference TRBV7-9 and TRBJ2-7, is DTGVSQNPRHKITKRGQNVTFRCDPISEHNRLYWYRQTLGQGPEFLTYFQNEAQLEKSRLLSDRFSAERPKGSFSTLEIQRTEQGDSAMYLCASGQGAYEQYFGPGTRLTVT.

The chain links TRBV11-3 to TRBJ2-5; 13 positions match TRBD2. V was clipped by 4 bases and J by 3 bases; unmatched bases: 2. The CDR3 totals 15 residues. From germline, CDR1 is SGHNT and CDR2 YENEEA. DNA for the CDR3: TGTGCCAGCAGCTCAGGGACTAGCGGGAAAGAGACCCAGTACTTC. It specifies CASSSGTSGKETQYF.

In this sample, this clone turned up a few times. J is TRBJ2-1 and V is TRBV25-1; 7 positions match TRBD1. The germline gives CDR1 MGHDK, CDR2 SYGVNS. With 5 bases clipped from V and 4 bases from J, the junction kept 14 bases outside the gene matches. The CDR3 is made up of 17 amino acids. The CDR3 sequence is CASSTKIGQAEYNEQFF. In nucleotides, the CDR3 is TGTGCCAGCAGTACCAAAATCGGACAGGCCGAATACAATGAGCAGTTCTTC.

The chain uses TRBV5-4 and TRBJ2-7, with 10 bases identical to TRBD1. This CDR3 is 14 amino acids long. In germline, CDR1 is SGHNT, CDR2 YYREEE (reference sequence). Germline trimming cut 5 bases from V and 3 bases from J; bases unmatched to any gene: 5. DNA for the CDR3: TGTGCCAGCAGTCCTCGGACAGGGGGCTACGAGCAGTACTTC. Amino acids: CASSPRTGGYEQYF.

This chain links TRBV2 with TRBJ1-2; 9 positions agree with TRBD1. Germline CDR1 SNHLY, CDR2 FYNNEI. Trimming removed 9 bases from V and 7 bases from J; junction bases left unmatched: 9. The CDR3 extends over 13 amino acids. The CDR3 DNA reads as TGTGCCAGAACAGGGGGCAGGATGGGTGGCTACACCTTC. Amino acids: CARTGGRMGGYTF.

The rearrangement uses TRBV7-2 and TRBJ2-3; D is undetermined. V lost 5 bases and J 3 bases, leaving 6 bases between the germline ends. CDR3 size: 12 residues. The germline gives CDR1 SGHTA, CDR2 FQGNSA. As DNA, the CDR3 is TGTGCCAGCAGCCGAGGAACAGATACGCAGTATTTT. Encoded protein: CASSRGTDTQYF.

The CDR3 sequence: CASSPSWGGLHEQYF. CDR3 DNA: TGTGCCAGCAGCCCCTCCTGGGGAGGGCTCCACGAGCAGTACTTC. This chain links TRBV7-6 with TRBJ2-7; 7 nucleotides align to TRBD2. The trim removed 5 bases at V and 5 bases at J, leaving 12 bases unmatched. Germline CDR1 SGHVS, CDR2 FNYEAQ. The CDR3 sequence is 15 residues long.

CDR3 DNA sequence: TGTGCCAGCAGTGAACTAGGGGGAGCCAAAAACATTCAGTACTTC. Protein: CASSELGGAKNIQYF. The V gene is TRBV28, the J gene TRBJ2-4, with TRBD1 as a possible D gene (6 bases). Germline V CDR1 and CDR2: MDHEN, SYDVKM. V lost 5 bases and J 0 bases, leaving 11 bases between the germline ends. This CDR3 has 15 amino acids.

CDR3 nucleotide sequence: TGCGCCAGCAGCTCCCGGGACAGGGCCAACAATGAGCAGTTCTTC. Residues: CASSSRDRANNEQFF. This rearrangement joins TRBV5-1 to TRBJ2-1; the match to TRBD1 covers 9 bases. V shed 3 bases and J 5 bases; nucleotides not matched to a gene: 6. Germline CDR1 reads SGHRS; CDR2 reads YFSETQ. The CDR3 contains 15 residues.

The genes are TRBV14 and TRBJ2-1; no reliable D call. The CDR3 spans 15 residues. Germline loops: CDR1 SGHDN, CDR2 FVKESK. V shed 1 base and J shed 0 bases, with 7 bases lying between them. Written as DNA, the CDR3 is TGTGCCAGCAGCCAAGTTCCAATCTCCTACAATGAGCAGTTCTTC. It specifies CASSQVPISYNEQFF.

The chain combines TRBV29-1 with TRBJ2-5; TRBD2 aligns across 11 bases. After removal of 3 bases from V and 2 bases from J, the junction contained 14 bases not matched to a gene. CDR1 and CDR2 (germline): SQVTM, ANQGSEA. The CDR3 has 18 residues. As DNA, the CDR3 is TGCAGCGTTGAGGCCTCCCGTCGGGCTAGCGGGAGGCAAGAGACCCAGTACTTC. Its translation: CSVEASRRASGRQETQYF.

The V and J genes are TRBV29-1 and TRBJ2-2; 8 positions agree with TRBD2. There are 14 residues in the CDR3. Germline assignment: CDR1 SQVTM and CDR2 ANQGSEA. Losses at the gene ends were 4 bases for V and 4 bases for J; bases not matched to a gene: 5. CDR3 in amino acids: CSVGVGGGTGELFF. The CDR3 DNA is TGCAGCGTTGGGGTCGGGGGGGGCACCGGGGAGCTGTTTTTT.

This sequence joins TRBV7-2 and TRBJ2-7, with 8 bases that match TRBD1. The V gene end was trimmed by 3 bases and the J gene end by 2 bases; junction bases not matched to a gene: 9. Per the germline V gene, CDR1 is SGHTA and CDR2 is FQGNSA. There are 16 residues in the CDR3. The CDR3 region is CASSFEGTGPTYEQYF. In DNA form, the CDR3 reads TGTGCCAGCAGCTTCGAGGGGACAGGTCCTACCTACGAGCAGTACTTC.

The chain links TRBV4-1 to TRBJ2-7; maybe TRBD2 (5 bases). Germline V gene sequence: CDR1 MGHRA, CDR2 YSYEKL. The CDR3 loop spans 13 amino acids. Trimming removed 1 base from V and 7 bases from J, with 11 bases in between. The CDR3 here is CASSQVGSGEQYF. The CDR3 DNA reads TGCGCCAGCAGCCAAGTGGGGTCGGGGGAGCAGTACTTC.

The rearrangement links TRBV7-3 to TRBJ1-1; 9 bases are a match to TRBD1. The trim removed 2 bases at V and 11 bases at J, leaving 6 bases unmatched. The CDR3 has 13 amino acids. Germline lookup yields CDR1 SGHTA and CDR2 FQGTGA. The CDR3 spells CASSLQTGGAAFF. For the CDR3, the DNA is TGTGCCAGCAGCTTACAAACAGGGGGCGCGGCTTTCTTT.